This T cell receptor beta chain was sequenced during a study of T cell responses to AZD1222 COVID-19 vaccine. Study findings and constraints: The sample set comprised mostly white British donors with more females, and clonal diversity was possibly underestimated.

About this clone: Antigen: not known.

Germline CDR1 is SGHVS and CDR2 is FQNEAQ. The CDR3 covers 15 residues. Trimming removed 5 bases at V and 4 bases at J, with 15 bases between. Only in-frame clones appear in the TCRdb table, and some are missing; sequencing was by immunoSEQ multiplex PCR. The table shows some 130,000 clones, with over 75% occurring only once. This receptor was identified in an adult in good health. Sample: peripheral blood, taken on day 0 of AZD1222 vaccination. The chain couples TRBV7-8 to TRBJ2-1, with D unresolved. Here the CDR3 reads CASSESPGPYNEQFF. As DNA, the CDR3 is TGTGCCAGCAGCGAATCACCGGGTCCTTACAATGAGCAGTTCTTC.